This T cell receptor beta chain was sequenced during a study of response to subunit inactivated influenza vaccine. The study's findings and limits: Each seasonal flu vaccination may recruit only limited new T cells, authors suggested.

V lost 5 bases and J 2 bases, leaving 9 bases between the germline ends. This CDR3 is 13 amino acids long. TCRdb reprocessed the RT-PCR reads with MiXCR, giving one entry per CDR3 protein. This table has hundreds of thousands of distinct CDR3 sequences, approximately 15% appearing once. This clonotype was counted only a few times. Its antigen is currently unknown. The material sequenced was PBMCs from blood, taken 14 to 15 days before vaccination. This receptor was taken from a man between 50 and 59 years old who received an inactivated influenza vaccine. V usage is TRBV12-3 or TRBV12-4 and J usage is TRBJ2-5, with D perhaps matching TRBD2 (6 bases). The CDR3 DNA reads as TGTGCCAGCAGTATCCGGGGGCAAGAGACCCAGTACTTC. It is translated as CASSIRGQETQYF.